Listed below are T cell receptor beta chains from one sample, sequenced in a study of blood T cell repertoires in COVID-19. Sequenced by immunoSEQ multiplex PCR; TCRdb stores in-frame clones only, minus some. The profile shows 250,000 to 300,000 clones, 80% to 90% of them singletons. Material: PBMCs or T cells enriched from blood (not recorded which). Receptor source: a man aged 18 to 30 who had recovered from COVID-19. Each CDR3 is given with its conserved first and last residue. The D gene is left open where the match is weak. Rows may omit the clone size; those that give it use once, few, many or a size class.

TRBJ1-5 | - | - | 23 | TRBV21-1 | CASRQHPSIFLCLVLHSNQPQHF | TGTGCCAGCAGGCAACACCCCTCCATTTTCCTCTGTTTGGTGCTTCATAGCAATCAGCCCCAGCATTTT
TRBJ1-2 | - | - | 14 | TRBV9 | CASSPEGGSYGYTF | TGTGCCAGCAGCCCCGAGGGGGGGTCCTATGGCTACACCTTC
TRBJ1-3 | - | - | 15 | TRBV2 | CASSEAGGSGNTIYF | TGTGCCAGCAGTGAAGCGGGAGGGTCGGGAAACACCATATATTTT
TRBJ1-2 | - | TRBD1 | 15 | TRBV18 | CASSPPGQGLYGYTF | TGTGCCAGCTCACCACCGGGACAGGGATTATATGGCTACACCTTC
TRBJ2-1 | - | TRBD1 | 14 | TRBV27 | CASSTFRGNNEQFF | TGTGCCAGCAGTACGTTCAGGGGGAACAATGAGCAGTTCTTC
TRBJ2-3 | - | TRBD2 | 22 | TRBV9 | CASSVDPCRLAGYPRSTDTQYF | TGTGCCAGCAGCGTAGACCCCTGCCGACTAGCGGGGTATCCGAGAAGCACAGATACGCAGTATTTT
TRBJ2-7 | - | - | 11 | TRBV30 | CAWGTFYEQYF | TGTGCCTGGGGGACTTTCTACGAGCAGTACTTC
TRBJ2-2 | once | - | 13 | TRBV18 | CASSYTNTGELFF | TGTGCCAGTTCTTATACGAACACCGGGGAGCTGTTTTTT
TRBJ1-2 | - | TRBD1 | 14 | TRBV4-1 | CASSQPGQRRGYTF | TGCGCCAGCAGCCAACCGGGACAGCGGAGGGGCTACACCTTC
TRBJ1-1 | - | - | 15 | TRBV18 | CASSPRGQLNTEAFF | TGTGCCAGCTCACCACGAGGACAGCTGAACACTGAAGCTTTCTTT
TRBJ2-7 | - | - | 12 | TRBV11-2 | CASSLQGWEQYF | TGTGCCAGCAGCTTACAGGGGTGGGAGCAGTACTTC
TRBJ2-7 | - | TRBD1 | 14 | TRBV5-1 | CASSLGTGGYEQYF | TGCGCCAGCAGCCTTGGGACAGGGGGCTACGAGCAGTACTTC
TRBJ1-5 | once | - | 15 | TRBV2 | CASSEGARSNQPQHF | TGTGCCAGCAGTGAGGGAGCACGGAGCAATCAGCCCCAGCATTTT
TRBJ1-1 | - | - | 13 | TRBV7-6 | CASSPTGSTEAFF | TGTGCCAGCAGCCCGACAGGTTCCACTGAAGCTTTCTTT
TRBJ2-7 | - | - | 13 | TRBV7-9 | CASSLVAGYEQYF | TGTGCCAGCAGCTTAGTTGCAGGCTACGAGCAGTACTTC
TRBJ1-1 | - | TRBD1 | 16 | TRBV11-2 | CASSPHRDRINTEAFF | TGTGCCAGCAGCCCCCACCGGGACAGAATAAACACTGAAGCTTTCTTT
TRBJ2-1 | - | TRBD1 | 15 | TRBV19 | CASSTDRGPYNEQFF | TGTGCCAGTAGTACCGACAGGGGCCCCTACAATGAGCAGTTCTTC
TRBJ1-1 | once | - | 18 | TRBV7-2 | CASSLWGGGAEKNTEAFF | TGTGCCAGCAGCTTATGGGGGGGAGGGGCTGAGAAAAACACTGAAGCTTTCTTT
TRBJ2-6 | - | - | 14 | TRBV20-1 | CSASLSTGANVLTF | TGCAGTGCTAGTCTGAGCACTGGGGCCAACGTCCTGACTTTC
TRBJ2-2 | - | - | 14 | TRBV7-9 | CASSLEGAAGELFF | TGTGCCAGCAGCTTAGAAGGGGCCGCCGGGGAGCTGTTTTTT
TRBJ2-5 | - | TRBD1 | 15 | TRBV27 | CASSAGQGQQETQYF | TGTGCCAGCAGTGCCGGACAGGGGCAGCAAGAGACCCAGTACTTC
TRBJ1-4 | - | TRBD1 | 15 | TRBV28 | CASSLSGQANEKLFF | TGTGCCAGCAGTCTCTCGGGACAGGCTAATGAAAAACTGTTTTTT
TRBJ1-5 | - | - | 16 | TRBV7-8 | CASSLGGAYSNQPQHF | TGTGCCAGCAGCTTAGGAGGAGCCTATAGCAATCAGCCCCAGCATTTT
TRBJ1-2 | - | - | 12 | TRBV28 | CASSTSNYGYTF | TGTGCCAGCAGTACTTCTAACTATGGCTACACCTTC
TRBJ2-7 | - | - | 16 | TRBV10-2 | CASSESGTGLTYEQYF | TGCGCCAGCAGTGAGTCGGGAACGGGACTCACCTACGAGCAGTACTTC
TRBJ2-5 | - | - | 16 | TRBV4-1 | CASSQDQVGGQETQYF | TGCGCCAGCAGCCAAGATCAGGTGGGGGGACAAGAGACCCAGTACTTC
TRBJ1-6 | - | TRBD1 | 13 | TRBV30 | CAWSGQGSEPLHF | TGTGCCTGGAGCGGACAGGGGAGCGAGCCCCTCCACTTT
TRBJ2-1 | - | TRBD2 | 15 | TRBV5-6 | CASSSGTSGDGEQFF | TGTGCCAGCAGCTCCGGGACTAGCGGAGACGGTGAGCAGTTCTTC